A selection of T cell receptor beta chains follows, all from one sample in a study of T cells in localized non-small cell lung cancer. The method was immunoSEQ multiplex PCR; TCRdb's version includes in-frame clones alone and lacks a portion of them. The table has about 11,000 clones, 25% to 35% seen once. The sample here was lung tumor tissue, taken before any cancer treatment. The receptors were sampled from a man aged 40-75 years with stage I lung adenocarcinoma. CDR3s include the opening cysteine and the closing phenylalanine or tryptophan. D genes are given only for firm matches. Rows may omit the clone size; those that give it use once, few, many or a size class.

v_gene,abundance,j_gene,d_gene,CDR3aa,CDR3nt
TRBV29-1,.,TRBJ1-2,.,CSVESARREQGYTF,TGCAGCGTTGAGAGCGCTAGGCGGGAGCAGGGCTACACCTTC
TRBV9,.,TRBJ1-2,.,CASSARQNYGYTF,TGTGCCAGCAGCGCCCGACAGAACTATGGCTACACCTTC
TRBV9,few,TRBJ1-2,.,CASSRDVGSNYGYTF,TGTGCCAGCAGCAGGGACGTGGGGAGTAACTATGGCTACACCTTC
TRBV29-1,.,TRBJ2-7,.,CSVRDNTYEQYF,TGCAGCGTACGAGACAACACCTACGAGCAGTACTTC
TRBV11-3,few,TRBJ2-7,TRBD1,CASSLKTGEPYEQYF,TGTGCCAGCAGCTTAAAAACAGGGGAACCCTACGAGCAGTACTTC
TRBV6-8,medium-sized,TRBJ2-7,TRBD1,CAGARQGTNYEQYF,TGTGCCGGCGCTCGACAGGGAACAAACTACGAGCAGTACTTC
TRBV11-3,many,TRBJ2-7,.,CASSLISSSGTADSYEQYF,TGTGCCAGCAGCTTAATCTCGTCTTCCGGGACGGCCGACTCCTACGAGCAGTACTTC
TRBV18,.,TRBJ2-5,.,CASSSRLQGLSGETQYF,TGTGCCAGCTCATCACGGCTCCAGGGCCTCTCGGGAGAGACCCAGTACTTC
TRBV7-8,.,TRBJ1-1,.,CASSLGQRSEAFF,TGTGCCAGCAGCTTAGGGCAACGTTCCGAAGCTTTCTTT
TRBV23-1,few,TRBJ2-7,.,CASSSETSAEQYF,TGCGCCAGCAGCTCCGAAACAAGCGCCGAGCAGTACTTC
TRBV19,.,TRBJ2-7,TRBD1,CASMAGYPGQGYEQYF,TGTGCCAGTATGGCGGGATACCCGGGACAGGGGTACGAGCAGTACTTC
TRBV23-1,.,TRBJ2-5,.,CARNPDRKEETQYF,TGCGCCAGGAATCCAGACAGGAAAGAAGAGACCCAGTACTTC
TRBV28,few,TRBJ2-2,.,CASKAITNTGELFF,TGTGCCAGCAAAGCAATTACGAACACCGGGGAGCTGTTTTTT
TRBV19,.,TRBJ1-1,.,CASSESNTEAFF,TGTGCCAGTAGTGAGTCCAACACTGAAGCTTTCTTT
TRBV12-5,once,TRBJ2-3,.,CASGLEEGWSDTQYF,TGTGCTAGTGGTTTAGAGGAGGGGTGGTCAGATACGCAGTATTTT
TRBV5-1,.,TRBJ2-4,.,CASSPGFGGIGNIQYF,TGCGCCAGCAGCCCGGGATTCGGGGGTATCGGAAACATTCAGTACTTC
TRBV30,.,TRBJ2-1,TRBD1,CAWTTGAPLNEQFF,TGTGCCTGGACGACAGGGGCCCCTCTCAATGAGCAGTTCTTC
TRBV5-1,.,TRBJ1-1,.,CASAQSGYRANTEAFF,TGCGCCAGCGCCCAGAGCGGGTATAGGGCGAACACTGAAGCTTTCTTT
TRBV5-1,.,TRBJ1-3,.,CASSLGGRSGNTIYF,TGCGCCAGCAGCTTGGGGGGGCGCTCTGGAAACACCATATATTTT
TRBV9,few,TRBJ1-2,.,CASSPDSGYGYTF,TGTGCCAGCAGTCCGGACAGCGGCTATGGCTACACCTTC
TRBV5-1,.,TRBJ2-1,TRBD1,CASSSPGQTYNEQFF,TGCGCCAGCAGCTCGCCGGGACAGACTTACAATGAGCAGTTCTTC
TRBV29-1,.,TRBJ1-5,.,CSVEFSNSNQPQHF,TGCAGCGTTGAGTTTAGCAATAGCAATCAGCCCCAGCATTTT
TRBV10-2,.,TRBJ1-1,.,CASSDGAGNTEAFF,TGCGCCAGCAGTGACGGCGCAGGGAACACTGAAGCTTTCTTT
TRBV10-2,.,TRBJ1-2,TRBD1,CASSHGTGTGYTF,TGCGCCAGCAGTCATGGGACAGGGACCGGCTACACCTTC
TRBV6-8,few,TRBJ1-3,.,CASTLDRTGNTIYF,TGTGCCAGCACCCTTGACAGAACTGGAAACACCATATATTTT
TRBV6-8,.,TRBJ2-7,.,CASSILQGEKRNREYF,TGTGCCAGCAGTATCCTTCAGGGTGAGAAACGTAACAGGGAATACTTC
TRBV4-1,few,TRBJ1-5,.,CASSQDSGVGQPQHF,TGCGCCAGCAGCCAAGATTCAGGGGTGGGTCAGCCCCAGCATTTT
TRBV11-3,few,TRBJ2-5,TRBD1,CASSLLSGTGDETQYF,TGTGCTAGCAGCTTACTTTCCGGGACAGGAGACGAGACCCAGTACTTC
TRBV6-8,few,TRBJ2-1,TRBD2,CASRLAGGPEFF,TGTGCCAGCAGATTAGCGGGGGGGCCGGAGTTCTTC
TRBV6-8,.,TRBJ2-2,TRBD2,CASTLQTSHTGELFF,TGTGCCAGCACCCTACAGACTAGCCACACCGGGGAGCTGTTTTTT
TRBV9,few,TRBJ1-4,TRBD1,CASAKGTVNEKLFF,TGTGCCAGCGCAAAAGGGACAGTAAATGAAAAACTGTTTTTT
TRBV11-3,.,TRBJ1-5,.,CASSLGDGRRQPQHF,TGTGCCAGCAGCTTAGGAGACGGCCGCCGTCAGCCCCAGCATTTT
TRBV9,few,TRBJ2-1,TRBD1,CASSGQGNSYNEQFF,TGTGCCAGCAGCGGACAGGGTAACTCCTACAATGAGCAGTTCTTC
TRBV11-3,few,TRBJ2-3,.,CASSDRARPSTDTQYF,TGTGCCAGCAGCGACCGAGCCCGCCCTAGCACAGATACGCAGTATTTT
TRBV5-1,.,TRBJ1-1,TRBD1,CASSLGPQGVGTEAFF,TGCGCCAGCAGCTTGGGCCCTCAGGGGGTCGGGACTGAAGCTTTCTTT
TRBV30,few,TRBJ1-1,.,CAWRFGGGGGNTEAFF,TGTGCCTGGAGATTCGGAGGCGGAGGGGGGAACACTGAAGCTTTCTTT
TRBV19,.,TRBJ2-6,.,CASTPPGANVLTF,TGTGCCAGTACCCCGCCTGGGGCCAACGTCCTGACTTTC
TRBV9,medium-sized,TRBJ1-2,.,CASSPQTGSYGYTF,TGTGCCAGCAGCCCCCAAACAGGGAGCTATGGCTACACCTTC
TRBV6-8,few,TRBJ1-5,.,CASAYYQGTSQPQHF,TGTGCCAGTGCCTACTATCAAGGGACAAGCCAGCCCCAGCATTTT
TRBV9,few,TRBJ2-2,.,CASSVNSREGGELFF,TGTGCCAGCAGCGTAAACTCCAGGGAAGGCGGGGAGCTGTTTTTT
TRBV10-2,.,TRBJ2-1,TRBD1,CASSAGQTFGQFF,TGCGCCAGCAGTGCGGGACAGACTTTCGGGCAGTTCTTC
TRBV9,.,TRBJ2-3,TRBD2,CASSPGLAGAGTTDTQYF,TGTGCCAGCAGTCCAGGACTAGCGGGGGCAGGAACCACAGATACGCAGTATTTT
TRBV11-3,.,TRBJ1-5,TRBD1,CASSLYGTGSQPQHF,TGTGCCAGCAGCTTATACGGGACAGGGAGTCAGCCCCAGCATTTT
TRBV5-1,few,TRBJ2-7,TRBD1,CASSPTGTGLYEQYF,TGCGCCAGCAGCCCCACCGGGACAGGGTTGTACGAGCAGTACTTC
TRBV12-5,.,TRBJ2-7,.,CASGLDPSYEQYF,TGTGCTAGTGGTTTGGACCCCTCCTACGAGCAGTACTTC
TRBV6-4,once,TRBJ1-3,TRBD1,CAISEEDRVYF,TGTGCCATCAGTGAGGAGGACAGGGTGTATTTT
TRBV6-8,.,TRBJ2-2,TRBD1,CASSEPGQPTGELFF,TGTGCCAGCAGCGAACCGGGACAGCCCACCGGGGAGCTGTTTTTT
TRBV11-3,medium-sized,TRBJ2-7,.,CASSLEGTRGDEQYF,TGTGCCAGCAGCTTAGAGGGTACCAGGGGCGACGAGCAGTACTTC
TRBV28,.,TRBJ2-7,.,CASSLPRAGATEQYF,TGTGCCAGCAGTTTACCGCGAGCTGGGGCGACCGAGCAGTACTTC
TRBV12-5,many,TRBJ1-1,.,CASGGPGSLQAFF,TGTGCCAGCGGGGGGCCAGGGTCCCTCCAAGCTTTCTTT
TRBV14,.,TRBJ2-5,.,CASSQVRQFQETQYF,TGTGCCAGCAGCCAAGTACGCCAATTCCAAGAGACCCAGTACTTC
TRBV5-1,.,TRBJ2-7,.,CASSLDGTMGLQQYF,TGCGCCAGCAGCTTGGACGGTACCATGGGTCTGCAGCAGTACTTC
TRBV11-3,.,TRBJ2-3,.,CASSLGPMDTDTQYF,TGTGCCAGCAGCTTGGGGCCGATGGACACAGATACGCAGTATTTT
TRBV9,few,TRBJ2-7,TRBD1,CASSVVGTGIGEQYF,TGTGCCAGCAGCGTAGTAGGGACAGGGATCGGCGAGCAGTACTTC
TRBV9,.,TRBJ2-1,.,CASSQAAGGNEQFF,TGTGCCAGCAGCCAGGCTGCCGGGGGCAATGAGCAGTTCTTC
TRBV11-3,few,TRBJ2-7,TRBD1,CASSLVGQAGNEQYF,TGTGCCAGCAGCTTAGTAGGACAGGCGGGTAACGAGCAGTACTTC
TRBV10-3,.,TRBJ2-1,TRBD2,CAISETSGGGPYNEQFF,TGTGCCATCAGTGAGACTAGCGGGGGGGGTCCCTACAATGAGCAGTTCTTC
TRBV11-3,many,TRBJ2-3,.,CASSRWTASTDTQYF,TGTGCCAGCAGCCGGTGGACGGCTAGCACAGATACGCAGTATTTT
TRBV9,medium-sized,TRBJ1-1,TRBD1,CASSPPSLTGVNTEAFF,TGTGCCAGCAGCCCCCCTAGCTTAACAGGGGTGAACACTGAAGCTTTCTTT
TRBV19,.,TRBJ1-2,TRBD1,CASSQTGKANNRVYGYTF,TGTGCCAGTAGTCAGACAGGGAAGGCAAACAACCGGGTCTATGGCTACACCTTC